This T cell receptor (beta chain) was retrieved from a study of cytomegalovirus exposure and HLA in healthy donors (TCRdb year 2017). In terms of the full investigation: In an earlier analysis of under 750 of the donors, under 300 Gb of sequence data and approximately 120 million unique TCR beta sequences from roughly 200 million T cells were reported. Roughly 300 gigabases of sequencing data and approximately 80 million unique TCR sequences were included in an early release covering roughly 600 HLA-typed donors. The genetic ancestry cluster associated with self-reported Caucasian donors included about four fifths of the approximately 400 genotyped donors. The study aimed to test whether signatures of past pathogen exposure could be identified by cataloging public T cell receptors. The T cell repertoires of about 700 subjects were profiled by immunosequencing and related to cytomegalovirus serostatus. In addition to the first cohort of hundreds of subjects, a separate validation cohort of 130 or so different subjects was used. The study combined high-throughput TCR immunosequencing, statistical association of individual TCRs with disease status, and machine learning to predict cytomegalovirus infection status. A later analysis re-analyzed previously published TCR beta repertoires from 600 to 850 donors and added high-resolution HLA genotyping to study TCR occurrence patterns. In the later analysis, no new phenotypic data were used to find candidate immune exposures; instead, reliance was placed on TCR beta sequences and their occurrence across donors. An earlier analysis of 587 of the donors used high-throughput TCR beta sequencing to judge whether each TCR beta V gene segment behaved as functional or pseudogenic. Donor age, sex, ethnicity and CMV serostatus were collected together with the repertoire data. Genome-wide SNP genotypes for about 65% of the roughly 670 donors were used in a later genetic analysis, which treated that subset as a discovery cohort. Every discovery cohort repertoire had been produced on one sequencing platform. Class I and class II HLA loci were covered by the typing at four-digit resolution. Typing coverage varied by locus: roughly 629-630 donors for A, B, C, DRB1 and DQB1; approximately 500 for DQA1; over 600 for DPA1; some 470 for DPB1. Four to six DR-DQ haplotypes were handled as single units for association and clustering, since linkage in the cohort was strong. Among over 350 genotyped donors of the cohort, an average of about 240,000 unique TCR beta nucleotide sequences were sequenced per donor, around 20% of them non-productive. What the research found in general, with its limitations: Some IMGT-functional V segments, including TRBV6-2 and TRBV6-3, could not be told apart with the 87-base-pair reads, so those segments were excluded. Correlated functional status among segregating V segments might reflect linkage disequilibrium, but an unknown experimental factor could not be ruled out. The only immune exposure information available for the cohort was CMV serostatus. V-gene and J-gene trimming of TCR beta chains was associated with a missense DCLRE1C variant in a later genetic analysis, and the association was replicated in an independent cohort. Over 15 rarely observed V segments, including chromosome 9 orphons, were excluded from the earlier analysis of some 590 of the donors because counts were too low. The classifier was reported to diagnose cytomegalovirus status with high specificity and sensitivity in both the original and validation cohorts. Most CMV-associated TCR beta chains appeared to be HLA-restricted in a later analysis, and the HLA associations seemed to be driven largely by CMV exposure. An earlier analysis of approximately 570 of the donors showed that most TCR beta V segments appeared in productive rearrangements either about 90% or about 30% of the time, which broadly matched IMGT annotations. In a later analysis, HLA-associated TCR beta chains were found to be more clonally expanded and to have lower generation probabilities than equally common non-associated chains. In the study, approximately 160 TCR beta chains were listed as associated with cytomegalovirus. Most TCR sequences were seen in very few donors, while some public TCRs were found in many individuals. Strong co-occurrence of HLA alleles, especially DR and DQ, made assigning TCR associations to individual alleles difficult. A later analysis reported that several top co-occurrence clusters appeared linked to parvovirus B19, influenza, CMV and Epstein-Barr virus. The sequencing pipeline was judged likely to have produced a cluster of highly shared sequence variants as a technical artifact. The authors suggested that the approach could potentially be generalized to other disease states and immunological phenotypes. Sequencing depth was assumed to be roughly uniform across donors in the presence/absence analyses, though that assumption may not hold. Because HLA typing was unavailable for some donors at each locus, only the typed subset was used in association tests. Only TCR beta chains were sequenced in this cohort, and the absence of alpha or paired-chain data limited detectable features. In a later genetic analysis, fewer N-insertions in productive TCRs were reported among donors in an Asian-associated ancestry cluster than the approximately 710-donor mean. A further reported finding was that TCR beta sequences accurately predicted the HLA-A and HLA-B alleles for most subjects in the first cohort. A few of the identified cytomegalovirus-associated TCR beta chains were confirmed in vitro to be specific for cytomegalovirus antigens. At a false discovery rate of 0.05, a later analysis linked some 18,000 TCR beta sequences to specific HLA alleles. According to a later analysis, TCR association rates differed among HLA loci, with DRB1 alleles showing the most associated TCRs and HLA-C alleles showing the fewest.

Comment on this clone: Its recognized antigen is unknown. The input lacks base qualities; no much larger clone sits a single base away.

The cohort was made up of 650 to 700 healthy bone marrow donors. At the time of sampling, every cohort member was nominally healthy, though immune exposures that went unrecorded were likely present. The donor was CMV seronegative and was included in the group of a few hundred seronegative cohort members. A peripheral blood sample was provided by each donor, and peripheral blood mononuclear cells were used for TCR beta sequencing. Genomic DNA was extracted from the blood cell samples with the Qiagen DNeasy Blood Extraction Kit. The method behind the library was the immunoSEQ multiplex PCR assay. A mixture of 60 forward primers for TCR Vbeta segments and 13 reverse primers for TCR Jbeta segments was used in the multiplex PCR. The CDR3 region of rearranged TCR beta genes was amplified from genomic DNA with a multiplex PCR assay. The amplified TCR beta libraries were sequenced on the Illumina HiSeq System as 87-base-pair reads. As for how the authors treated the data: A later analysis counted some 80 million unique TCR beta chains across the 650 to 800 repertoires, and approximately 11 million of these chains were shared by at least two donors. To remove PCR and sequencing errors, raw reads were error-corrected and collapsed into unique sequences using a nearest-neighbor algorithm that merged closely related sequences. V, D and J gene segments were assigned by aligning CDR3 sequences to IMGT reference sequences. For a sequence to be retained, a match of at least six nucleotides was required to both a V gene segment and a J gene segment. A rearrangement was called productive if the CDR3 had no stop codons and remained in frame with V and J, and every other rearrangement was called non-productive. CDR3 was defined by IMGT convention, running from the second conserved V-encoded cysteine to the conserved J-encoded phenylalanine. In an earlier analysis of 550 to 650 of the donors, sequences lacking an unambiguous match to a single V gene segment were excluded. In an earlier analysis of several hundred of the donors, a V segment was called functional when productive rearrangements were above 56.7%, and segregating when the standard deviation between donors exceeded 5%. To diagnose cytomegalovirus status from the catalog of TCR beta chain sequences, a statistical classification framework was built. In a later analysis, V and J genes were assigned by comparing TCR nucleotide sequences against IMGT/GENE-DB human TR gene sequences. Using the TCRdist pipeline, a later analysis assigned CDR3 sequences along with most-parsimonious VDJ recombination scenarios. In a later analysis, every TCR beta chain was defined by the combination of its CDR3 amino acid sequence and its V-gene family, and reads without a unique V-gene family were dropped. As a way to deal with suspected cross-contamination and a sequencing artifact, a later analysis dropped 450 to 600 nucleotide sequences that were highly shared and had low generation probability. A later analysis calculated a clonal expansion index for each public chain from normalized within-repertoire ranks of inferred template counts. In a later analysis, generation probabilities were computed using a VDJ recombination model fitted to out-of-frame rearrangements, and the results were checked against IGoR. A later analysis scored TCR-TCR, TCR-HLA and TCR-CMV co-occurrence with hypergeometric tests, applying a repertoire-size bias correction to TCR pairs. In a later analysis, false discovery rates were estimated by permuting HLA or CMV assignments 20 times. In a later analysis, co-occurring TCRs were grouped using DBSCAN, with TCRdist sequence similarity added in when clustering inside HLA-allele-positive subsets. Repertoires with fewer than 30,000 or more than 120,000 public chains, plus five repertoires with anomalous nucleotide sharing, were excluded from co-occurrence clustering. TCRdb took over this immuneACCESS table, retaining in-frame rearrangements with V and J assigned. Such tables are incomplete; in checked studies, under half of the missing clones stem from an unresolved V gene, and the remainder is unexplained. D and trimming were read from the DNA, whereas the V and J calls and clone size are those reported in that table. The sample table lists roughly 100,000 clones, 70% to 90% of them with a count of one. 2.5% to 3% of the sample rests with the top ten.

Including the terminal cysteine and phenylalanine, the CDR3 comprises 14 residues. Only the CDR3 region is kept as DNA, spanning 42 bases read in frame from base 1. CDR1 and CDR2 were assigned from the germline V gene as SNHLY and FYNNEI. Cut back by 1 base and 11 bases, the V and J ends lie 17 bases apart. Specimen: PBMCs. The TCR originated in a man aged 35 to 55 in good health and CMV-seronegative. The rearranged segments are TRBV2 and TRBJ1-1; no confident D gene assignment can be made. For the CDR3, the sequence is CASSEGRQRSWAFF. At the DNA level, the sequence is TGTGCCAGCAGTGAAGGACGCCAGCGCTCGTGGGCTTTCTTT. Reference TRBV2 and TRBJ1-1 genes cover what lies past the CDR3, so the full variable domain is EPEVTQTPSHQVTQMGQEVILRCVPISNHLYFYWYRQILGQKVEFLVSFYNNEISEKSEIFDDQFSVERPDGSNFTLKIRSTKLEDSAMYFCASSEGRQRSWAFFGQGTRLTVV.